This T cell receptor beta chain was recovered during a study of early T cells in non-severe SARS-CoV-2 infection. Overall study context: The sequenced material was bulk RNA from unsorted whole blood, and its chains were unpaired.

This clonotype was detected only a few times. TCRdb ran MiXCR on the 5' RACE reads and lists one entry per CDR3 protein. The sample carries 65,000 to 85,000 distinct CDR3 sequences, over 8% recorded once. Trimming at V came to 7 bases and at J to 8 bases, leaving 9 bases not matched to a gene. Germline CDR1 reads SQVTM; CDR2 reads ANQGSEA. This CDR3 spans 14 amino acids. The TCR sequence derives from an adult who was a healthcare worker with PCR-confirmed SARS-CoV-2 infection or an uninfected control (not recorded which). The sequenced sample was whole blood, obtained at baseline. The genes are TRBV29-1 and TRBJ2-1; 12 bases agree with TRBD2. Written as DNA, the CDR3 is TGCAGCGCTGCCTTGACTAGCGGGAGCTATGAGCAGTTCTTC. Its translation: CSAALTSGSYEQFF.